Given below is one T cell receptor (beta chain) in context. Clones were read by immunoSEQ multiplex PCR, and TCRdb kept only the in-frame ones, dropping some. Among 45,000 to 55,000 clones, more than 75% were seen once, and the ten largest hold roughly 6.1%. The CDR3 covers 18 residues. The germline V gene encodes CDR1 SGHDN and CDR2 FVKESK. With 4 bases removed from V and 6 bases from J, the gap between germline ends came to 24 bases. These data are taken from a study of blood T cell repertoires in COVID-19. The receptor was derived from a woman between 50 and 59 years old with acute COVID-19. The sample taken for sequencing was PBMCs or T cells enriched from blood (not recorded which). The V call is TRBV14, the J call TRBJ2-2; D might be TRBD1 (6 bases). Written as DNA, the CDR3 is TGTGCCAGCAGCCCCCGGGAATCGGGACAAAAGTTGTCCGGGGAGCTGTTTTTT. It is translated as CASSPRESGQKLSGELFF.